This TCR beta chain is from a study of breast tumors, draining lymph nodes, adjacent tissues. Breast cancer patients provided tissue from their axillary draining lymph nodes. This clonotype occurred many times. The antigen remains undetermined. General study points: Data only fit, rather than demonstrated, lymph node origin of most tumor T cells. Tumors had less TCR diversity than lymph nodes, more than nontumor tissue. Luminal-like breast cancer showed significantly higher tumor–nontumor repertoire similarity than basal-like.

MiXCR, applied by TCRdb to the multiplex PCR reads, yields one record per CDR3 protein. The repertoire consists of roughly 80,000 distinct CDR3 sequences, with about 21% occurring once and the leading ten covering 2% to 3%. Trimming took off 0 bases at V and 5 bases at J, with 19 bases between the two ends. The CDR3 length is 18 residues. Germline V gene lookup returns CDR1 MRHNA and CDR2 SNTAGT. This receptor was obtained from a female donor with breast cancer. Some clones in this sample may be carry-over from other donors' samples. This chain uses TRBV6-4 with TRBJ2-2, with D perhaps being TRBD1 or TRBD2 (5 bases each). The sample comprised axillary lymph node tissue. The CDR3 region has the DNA TGTGCCAGCAGTGACTCGAGGTCTGCAGGGCCGGGAACCGGGGAGCTGTTTTTT. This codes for CASSDSRSAGPGTGELFF.